This T cell receptor beta chain is from a study of blood T cell repertoires in COVID-19. CDR3 size: 13 residues. V was clipped by 5 bases and J by 12 bases, with 19 bases between them. The germline CDR1 and CDR2 sequences are SGHTA and FQGNSA. Profiling relied on immunoSEQ multiplex PCR, and the TCRdb table lists in-frame clones only, not all of them. The table includes about 150,000 clones, about 89% detected once. The V call is TRBV7-2, the J call TRBJ2-5; D is unclear. The clonotype comes from a man aged 50-59 years with acute or convalescent COVID-19. The sample was peripheral blood. The CDR3 DNA is TGTGCCAGCAGCAACCAGGCAGAGACGTCCAAGTACTTC. Translated, it gives CASSNQAETSKYF.